The 8 T cell receptor beta chains presented below share a single source sample, sequenced in a study of cytotoxic CD8 clonotypes in ibrutinib-treated CLL. Clones were sequenced by immunoSEQ multiplex PCR, and TCRdb holds only the in-frame ones, with some missing. The table includes about 130,000 clones, 80% to 90% detected once. Sequenced here: PBMCs, sampled after 24 months of ibrutinib treatment. Every receptor here comes from a human donor with chronic lymphocytic leukemia.

The chain links TRBV7-3 to TRBJ2-7, with TRBD2 as a possible D gene (6 bases). V was pared by 5 bases and J by 5 bases, with 22 bases between. Germline CDR1 is SGHTA and CDR2 is FQGTGA. This CDR3 is built from 16 residues. CDR3 amino acids: CASSVEFSPGLHEQYF. The CDR3 DNA sequence: TGTGCCAGCAGCGTTGAATTCAGTCCGGGACTCCACGAGCAGTACTTC.

Only one count was recorded for this clone. The chain links TRBV5-1 to TRBJ1-1, with D possibly TRBD1 on 5 matching bases. Germline CDR1 SGHRS, CDR2 YFSETQ. V gave up 4 bases and J gave up 1 base, with 17 bases separating them. The CDR3 extends over 16 amino acids. The DNA for the CDR3 is TGCGCCAGCAGCCTCAGGCCCCAGGGATGGAACACTGAAGCTTTCTTT. This codes for CASSLRPQGWNTEAFF.

This chain joins TRBV6-5 and TRBJ2-7; no clear D. This CDR3 is 13 amino acids long. Between the trimmed V and J ends, which lost 5 bases and 2 bases, there was a span of 10 bases. Germline V gives CDR1 MNHEY, CDR2 SVGAGI. This chain's CDR3 is CASSRSLTYEQYF. The CDR3 coding sequence is TGTGCCAGCAGTCGCAGCCTAACCTACGAGCAGTACTTC.

This clone showed up just a few times. The chain recombines TRBV29-1 with TRBJ2-7; 7 bases line up with TRBD2. CDR1 and CDR2 from the germline V gene are SQVTM and ANQGSEA. The junction had 10 bases not matched to a gene; V was cut back by 4 bases and J by 4 bases. The CDR3 has 14 amino acids. The CDR3 here is CSVVKGGMMYEQYF. The DNA of the CDR3 is TGCAGCGTTGTTAAGGGAGGGATGATGTACGAGCAGTACTTC.

The gene calls are TRBV7-3 and TRBJ2-1; D unclear. The length of the CDR3 is 13 residues. Per germline, CDR1 SGHTA and CDR2 FQGTGA. V lost 1 base and J lost 8, with 9 bases in between. Here the CDR3 DNA reads TGTGCCAGCAGCTTAATCGGTTCTCATGAGCAGTTCTTC. Amino acid sequence: CASSLIGSHEQFF.

The J gene is TRBJ2-3, the V gene TRBV15; tentatively, D is TRBD2 (5 bases). Trimming left V 0 bases short and J 6 bases short, with 10 bases between. Germline values: CDR1 LNHNV, CDR2 YYDKDF (reference sequence). The CDR3 loop spans 14 amino acids. The CDR3 is CATSRDRWEDTQYF. In nucleotides, the CDR3 is TGTGCCACCAGCAGAGATCGGTGGGAGGATACGCAGTATTTT.

The rearrangement links TRBV6-6 to TRBJ2-3; D gene ambiguous. Germline-derived CDR1 and CDR2 are MNHNY and SVGAGI (reference sequence). The CDR3 is 15 amino acids. The V end lost 6 bases, the J end lost 2 bases, and 15 bases lay between the germline ends. CDR3 bases: TGTGCCAGCAGGTTCGGCAGGCCGAACACAGATACGCAGTATTTT. Amino acid sequence: CASRFGRPNTDTQYF.

The V gene is TRBV20-1, the J gene TRBJ2-7, with 7 nucleotides matching TRBD1. V shed 3 bases and J 9 bases; nucleotides not matched to a gene: 5. The CDR3 loop spans 11 amino acids. Germline CDR1 is DFQATT and CDR2 is SNEGSKA (reference sequence). CDR3 amino acids: CSARGTASQYF. The CDR3 DNA sequence: TGCAGTGCTAGGGGGACAGCCTCGCAGTACTTC.